These T cell receptor beta chains were read from a single sample in a study of CD8 T cells in Susac syndrome. Using its own MiXCR run on the immunoSEQ multiplex PCR reads, TCRdb lists one record per CDR3 protein. Here the sample spans approximately 120,000 distinct CDR3 sequences, more than 90% being singletons. The sequenced material came from CD8+ T cells from PBMCs. These receptors all stem from a human donor with Susac syndrome. Both conserved end residues are part of each CDR3. D genes are given only for firm matches. A clone size is listed for some rows: how often the clone was seen (once, few, many), or a class if it is expanded.

d_gene	abundance	len	v_gene	j_gene	CDR3nt	CDR3aa
-	-	16	TRBV5-4	TRBJ1-3	TGTGCCAGCAGCTCAACTGTGGTTTCATCTGGAAACACCATATATTTT	CASSSTVVSSGNTIYF
-	-	12	TRBV25-1	TRBJ1-1	TGTGCCAGCTCAGAAGGGCGAACTGAAGCTTTCTTT	CASSEGRTEAFF
-	few	12	TRBV12-3/TRBV12-4	TRBJ2-1	TGTGCCAGCAGTTTAGCGATCAATGAGCAGTTCTTC	CASSLAINEQFF
-	-	14	TRBV29-1	TRBJ2-1	TGCAGCGTTCCTGGGAGGGGGGATTACAATGAGCAGTTCTTC	CSVPGRGDYNEQFF
-	-	14	TRBV20-1	TRBJ2-1	TGCAGTGCACTCGGGGAGGTATCCTACAATGAGCAGTTCTTC	CSALGEVSYNEQFF
-	-	15	TRBV15	TRBJ2-1	TGTGCCACCAACGTGTACAGGGCCCTTTACAATGAGCAGTTCTTC	CATNVYRALYNEQFF
-	-	15	TRBV7-9	TRBJ2-2	TGTGCCAGCAGATGGGACCCGGAGGGCGCCGGGGAGCTGTTTTTT	CASRWDPEGAGELFF
-	-	13	TRBV5-6	TRBJ2-1	TGTGCCAGCAGCTCCGAGGGATACAATGAGCAGTTCTTC	CASSSEGYNEQFF
TRBD2	-	14	TRBV20-1	TRBJ2-1	TGCAGTGCCCCTAGCGGGAGGAGTTACAATGAGCAGTTCTTC	CSAPSGRSYNEQFF
-	-	17	TRBV9	TRBJ2-1	TGTGCCAGCAGCGGTAACGGACACCTCAGCTCCTACAATGAGCAGTTCTTC	CASSGNGHLSSYNEQFF
-	-	15	TRBV9	TRBJ1-1	TGTGCCAGCAGCGTCGGATGGACAGCAAACACTGAAGCTTTCTTT	CASSVGWTANTEAFF
TRBD2	-	14	TRBV15	TRBJ2-1	TGTGCCACCAGCACCCTAGCGGGAGAGTTTGAGCAGTTCTTC	CATSTLAGEFEQFF
-	-	14	TRBV4-3	TRBJ1-2	TGCGCCAGCAGCCAAGTGGGAGGAGACTATGGCTACACCTTC	CASSQVGGDYGYTF
-	-	12	TRBV27	TRBJ1-1	TGTGCCAGCAGTCCTCCAAGCACTGAAGCTTTCTTT	CASSPPSTEAFF
TRBD2	-	16	TRBV2	TRBJ2-1	TGTGCCAGCAGTGACGTGGCGGGAGGGCCCCACAATGAGCAGTTCTTC	CASSDVAGGPHNEQFF
-	-	13	TRBV5-1	TRBJ2-3	TGCGCCAGCAGCTCGGGGGCGCCGGATACGCAGTATTTT	CASSSGAPDTQYF
-	once	18	TRBV4-1	TRBJ2-1	TGCGCCAGCAGCCAAGACGGATTTTTGATGAGCTCCTACAATGAGCAGTTCTTC	CASSQDGFLMSSYNEQFF
TRBD2	-	16	TRBV13	TRBJ2-3	TGTGCCAGCAGCCCTCGACGGCAGCGGGAGTGGGATACGCAGTATTTT	CASSPRRQREWDTQYF
TRBD2	-	16	TRBV7-9	TRBJ2-7	TGTGCCAGCAGTTCTTTGACTAGCGGGCCGCCCTTCGAGCAGTACTTC	CASSSLTSGPPFEQYF
-	-	14	TRBV12-3/TRBV12-4	TRBJ1-2	TGTGCCAGCAGTCTCGACAAGTATGGCTATGGCTACACCTTC	CASSLDKYGYGYTF
-	once	13	TRBV7-2	TRBJ2-1	TGTGCCAGCAGCTTCGGAGAGGGTAATGAGCAGTTCTTC	CASSFGEGNEQFF
TRBD1	-	12	TRBV5-6	TRBJ2-1	TGTGCCAGCAGCCTGGACAGGGATGAGCAGTTCTTC	CASSLDRDEQFF
-	-	13	TRBV6-4	TRBJ2-1	TGTGCCAGCAGCAGGGGAGAATCATATGAGCAGTTCTTC	CASSRGESYEQFF
-	-	13	TRBV30	TRBJ2-5	TGTGCCTGGAGTGCTACCGGGACAGAGACCCAGTACTTC	CAWSATGTETQYF
-	-	15	TRBV28	TRBJ1-5	TGTGCCAGCAGCCCGTCCCACAGTTACAATCAGCCCCAGCATTTT	CASSPSHSYNQPQHF
-	-	15	TRBV11-2	TRBJ2-5	TGTGCCAGCAGCTTAAGTCCCGGGTCTCAAGAGACCCAGTACTTC	CASSLSPGSQETQYF
-	once	15	TRBV15	TRBJ2-1	TGTGCCACCAGCACCCCAGGAAACTCCTACAATGAGCAGTTCTTC	CATSTPGNSYNEQFF
-	once	14	TRBV12-3/TRBV12-4	TRBJ2-1	TGTGCCAGCAGCGCCAGCGGGTACTACAATGAGCAGTTCTTC	CASSASGYYNEQFF
TRBD1	-	16	TRBV5-1	TRBJ2-1	TGCGCCAGCAGCGATTACCGGGACAGGGGATACAATGAGCAGTTCTTC	CASSDYRDRGYNEQFF
-	-	12	TRBV12-3/TRBV12-4	TRBJ2-7	TGTGCCAGCAGTTTAGGCTCCCGCGAGCAGTACTTC	CASSLGSREQYF
-	-	12	TRBV12-3/TRBV12-4	TRBJ2-4	TGTGCCAGCAGCCACGCGGTTTACATTCAGTACTTC	CASSHAVYIQYF
-	-	13	TRBV10-3	TRBJ2-1	TGTGCCATCAGTGAGTCGAACAGCAATGAGCAGTTCTTC	CAISESNSNEQFF
-	-	12	TRBV11-2	TRBJ2-7	TGTGCCAGCAGAAGGGAATCCTACGAGCAGTACTTC	CASRRESYEQYF
-	-	15	TRBV29-1	TRBJ2-5	TGCAGCGTTGTGGGCCGCGTTAGGTGGACAGAGACCCAGTACTTC	CSVVGRVRWTETQYF
-	-	15	TRBV4-3	TRBJ2-1	TGCGCCAGCAGCCAAGATCTTCGAGATTCGAATGAGCAGTTCTTC	CASSQDLRDSNEQFF
-	-	17	TRBV13	TRBJ2-5	TGTGCCAGCAGCCCTCCCCGGGACGATGAAAACCAAGAGACCCAGTACTTC	CASSPPRDDENQETQYF
-	-	15	TRBV25-1	TRBJ2-4	TGTGCCAGCAGTCCCTTCTTGTCCGGCGGCGGGATTCAGTACTTC	CASSPFLSGGGIQYF